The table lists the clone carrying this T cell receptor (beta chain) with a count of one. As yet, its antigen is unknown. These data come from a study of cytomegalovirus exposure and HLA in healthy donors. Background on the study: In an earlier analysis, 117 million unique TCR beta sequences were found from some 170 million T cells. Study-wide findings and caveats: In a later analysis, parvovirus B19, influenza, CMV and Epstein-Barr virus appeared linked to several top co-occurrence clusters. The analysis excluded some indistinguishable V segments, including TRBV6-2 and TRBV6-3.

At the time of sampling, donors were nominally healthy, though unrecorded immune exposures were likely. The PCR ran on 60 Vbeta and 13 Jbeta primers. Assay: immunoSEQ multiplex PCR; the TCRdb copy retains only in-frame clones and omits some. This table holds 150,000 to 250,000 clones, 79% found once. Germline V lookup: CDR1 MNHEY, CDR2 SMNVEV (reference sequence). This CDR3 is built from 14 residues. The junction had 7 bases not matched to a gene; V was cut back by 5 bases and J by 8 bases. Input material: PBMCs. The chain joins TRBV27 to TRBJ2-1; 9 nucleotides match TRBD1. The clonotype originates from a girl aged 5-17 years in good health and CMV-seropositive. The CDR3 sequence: CASSEDRGEDEQFF. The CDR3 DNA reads TGTGCCAGCAGTGAGGACAGGGGAGAAGATGAGCAGTTCTTC.